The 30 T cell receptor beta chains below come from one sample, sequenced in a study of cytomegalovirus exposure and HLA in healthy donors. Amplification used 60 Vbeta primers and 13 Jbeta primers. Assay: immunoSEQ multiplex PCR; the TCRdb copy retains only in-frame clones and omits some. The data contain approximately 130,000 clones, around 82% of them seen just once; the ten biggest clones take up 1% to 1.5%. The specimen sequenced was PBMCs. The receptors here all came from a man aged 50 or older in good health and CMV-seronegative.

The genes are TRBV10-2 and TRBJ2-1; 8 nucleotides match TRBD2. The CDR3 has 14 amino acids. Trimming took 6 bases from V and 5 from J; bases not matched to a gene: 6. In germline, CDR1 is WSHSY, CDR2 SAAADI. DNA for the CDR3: TGCGCCAGCAGAATAGCGGGAACTAACAATGAGCAGTTCTTC. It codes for CASRIAGTNNEQFF.

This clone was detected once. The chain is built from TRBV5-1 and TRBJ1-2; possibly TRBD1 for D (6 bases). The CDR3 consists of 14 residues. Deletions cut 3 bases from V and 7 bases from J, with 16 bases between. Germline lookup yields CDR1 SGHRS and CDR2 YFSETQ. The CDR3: CASSSSAGAGGYTF. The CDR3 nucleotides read TGCGCCAGCAGCTCTTCCGCAGGGGCAGGTGGCTACACCTTC.

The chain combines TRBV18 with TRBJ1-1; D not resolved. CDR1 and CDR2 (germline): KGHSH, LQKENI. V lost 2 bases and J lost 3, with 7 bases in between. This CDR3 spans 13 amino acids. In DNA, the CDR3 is TGTGCCAGCTCACCAAGCAAACACACTGAAGCTTTCTTT. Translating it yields CASSPSKHTEAFF.

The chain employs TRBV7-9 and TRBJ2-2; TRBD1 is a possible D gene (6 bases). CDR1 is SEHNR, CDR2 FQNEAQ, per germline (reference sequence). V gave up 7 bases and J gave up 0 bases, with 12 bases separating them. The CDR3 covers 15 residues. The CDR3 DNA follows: TGTGCCAGCACCTACAGGGCCACGAACACCGGGGAGCTGTTTTTT. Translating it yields CASTYRATNTGELFF. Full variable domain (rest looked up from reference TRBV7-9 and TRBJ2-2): DTGVSQNPRHKITKRGQNVTFRCDPISEHNRLYWYRQTLGQGPEFLTYFQNEAQLEKSRLLSDRFSAERPKGSFSTLEIQRTEQGDSAMYLCASTYRATNTGELFFGEGSRLTVL.

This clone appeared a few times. The CDR3 loop reads CASSGVARETQYF. The CDR3 DNA reads as TGTGCCAGCAGTGGGGTAGCGAGGGAGACCCAGTACTTC. V usage is TRBV2 and J usage is TRBJ2-5, with D tentatively TRBD2 (5 bases). This CDR3 region has 13 residues. Germline CDR1 reads SNHLY; CDR2 reads FYNNEI. With 4 bases removed from V and 5 bases from J, the gap between germline ends came to 11 bases.

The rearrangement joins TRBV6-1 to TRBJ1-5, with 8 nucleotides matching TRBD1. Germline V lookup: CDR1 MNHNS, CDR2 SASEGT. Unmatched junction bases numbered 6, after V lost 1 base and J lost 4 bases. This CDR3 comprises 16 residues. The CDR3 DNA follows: TGTGCCAGCAGTGAAGGTCCAGGGGGCGTAAATCAGCCCCAGCATTTT. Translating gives CASSEGPGGVNQPQHF.

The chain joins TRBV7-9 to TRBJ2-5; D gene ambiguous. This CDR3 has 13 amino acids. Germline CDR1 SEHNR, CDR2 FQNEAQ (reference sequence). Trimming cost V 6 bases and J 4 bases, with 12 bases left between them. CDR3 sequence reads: CASSLSSLETQYF. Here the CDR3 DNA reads TGTGCCAGCAGTCTTAGCAGCTTAGAGACCCAGTACTTC.

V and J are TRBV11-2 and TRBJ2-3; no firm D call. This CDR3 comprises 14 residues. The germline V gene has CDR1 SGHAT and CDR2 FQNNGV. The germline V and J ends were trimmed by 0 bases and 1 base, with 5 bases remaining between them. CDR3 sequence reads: CASSLDPRTDTQYF. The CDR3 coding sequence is TGTGCCAGCAGCTTAGATCCTCGCACAGATACGCAGTATTTT.

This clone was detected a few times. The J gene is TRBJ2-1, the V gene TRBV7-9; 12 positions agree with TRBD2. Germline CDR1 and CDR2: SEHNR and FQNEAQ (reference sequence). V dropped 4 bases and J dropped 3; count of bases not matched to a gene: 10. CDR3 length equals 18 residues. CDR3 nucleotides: TGTGCCAGCAGCTCCACCCGACTAGCGGGAGTTTTCTACAATGAGCAGTTCTTC. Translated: CASSSTRLAGVFYNEQFF.

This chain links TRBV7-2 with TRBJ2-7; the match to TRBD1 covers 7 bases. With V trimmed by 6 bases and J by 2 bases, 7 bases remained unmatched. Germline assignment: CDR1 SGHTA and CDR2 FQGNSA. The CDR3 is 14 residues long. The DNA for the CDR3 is TGTGCCAGCAGTCGTCCTGGGACAGCCTACGAGCAGTACTTC. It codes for CASSRPGTAYEQYF.

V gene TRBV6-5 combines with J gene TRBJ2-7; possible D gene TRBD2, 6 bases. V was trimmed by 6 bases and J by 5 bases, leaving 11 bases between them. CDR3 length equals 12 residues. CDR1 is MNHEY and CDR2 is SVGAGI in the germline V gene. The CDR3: CASRSGLHEQYF. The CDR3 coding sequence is TGTGCCAGCAGGTCGGGACTCCACGAGCAGTACTTC.

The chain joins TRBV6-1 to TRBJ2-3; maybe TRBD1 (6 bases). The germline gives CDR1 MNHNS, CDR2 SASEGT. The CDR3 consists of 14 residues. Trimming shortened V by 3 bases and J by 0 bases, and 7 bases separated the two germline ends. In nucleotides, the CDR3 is TGTGCCAGCAGTGAGGACAGTAGCACAGATACGCAGTATTTT. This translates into CASSEDSSTDTQYF.

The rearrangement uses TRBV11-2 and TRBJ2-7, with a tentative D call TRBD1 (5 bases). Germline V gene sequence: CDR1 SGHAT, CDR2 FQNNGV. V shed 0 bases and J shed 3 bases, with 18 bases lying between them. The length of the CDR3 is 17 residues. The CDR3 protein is CASSLDQKGRRYYEQYF. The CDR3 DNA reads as TGTGCCAGCAGCTTAGATCAAAAGGGGCGACGTTACTACGAGCAGTACTTC. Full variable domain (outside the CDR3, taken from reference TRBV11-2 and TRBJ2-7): EAGVAQSPRYKIIEKRQSVAFWCNPISGHATLYWYQQILGQGPKLLIQFQNNGVVDDSQLPKDRFSAERLKGVDSTLKIQPAKLEDSAVYLCASSLDQKGRRYYEQYFGPGTRLTVT.

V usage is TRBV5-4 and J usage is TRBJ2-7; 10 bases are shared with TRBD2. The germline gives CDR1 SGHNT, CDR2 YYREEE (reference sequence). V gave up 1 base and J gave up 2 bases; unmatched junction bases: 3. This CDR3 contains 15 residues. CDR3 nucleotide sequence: TGTGCCAGCAGCTTGAAGAGCGGGAGGGCCTACGAGCAGTACTTC. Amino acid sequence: CASSLKSGRAYEQYF. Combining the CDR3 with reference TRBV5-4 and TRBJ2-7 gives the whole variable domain ETGVTQSPTHLIKTRGQQVTLRCSSQSGHNTVSWYQQALGQGPQFIFQYYREEENGRGNFPPRFSGLQFPNYSSELNVNALELDDSALYLCASSLKSGRAYEQYFGPGTRLTVT.

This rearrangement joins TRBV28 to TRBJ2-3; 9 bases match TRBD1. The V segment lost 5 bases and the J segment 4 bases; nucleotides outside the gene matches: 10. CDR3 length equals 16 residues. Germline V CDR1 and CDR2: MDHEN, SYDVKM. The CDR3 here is CASSIQGAGRPDTQYF. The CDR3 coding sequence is TGTGCCAGCAGTATACAGGGGGCCGGTAGGCCAGATACGCAGTATTTT.

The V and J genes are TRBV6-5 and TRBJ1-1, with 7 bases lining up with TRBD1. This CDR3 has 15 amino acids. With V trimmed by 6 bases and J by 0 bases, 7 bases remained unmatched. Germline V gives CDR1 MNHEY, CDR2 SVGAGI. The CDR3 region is CASSTGVAMNTEAFF. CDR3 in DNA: TGTGCCAGCAGCACAGGGGTCGCCATGAACACTGAAGCTTTCTTT.

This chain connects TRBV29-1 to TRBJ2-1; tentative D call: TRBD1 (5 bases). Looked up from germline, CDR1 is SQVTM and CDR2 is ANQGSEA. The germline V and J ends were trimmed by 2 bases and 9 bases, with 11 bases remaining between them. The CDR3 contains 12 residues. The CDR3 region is CSVESGFGEQFF. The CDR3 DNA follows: TGCAGCGTTGAATCAGGGTTTGGTGAGCAGTTCTTC.

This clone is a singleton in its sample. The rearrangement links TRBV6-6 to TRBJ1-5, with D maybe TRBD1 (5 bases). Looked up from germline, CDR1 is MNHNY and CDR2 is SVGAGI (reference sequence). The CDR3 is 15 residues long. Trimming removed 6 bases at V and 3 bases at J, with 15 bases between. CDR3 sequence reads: CASSPLGGTNQPQHF. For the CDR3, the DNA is TGTGCCAGCAGCCCCTTGGGAGGGACCAATCAGCCCCAGCATTTT.

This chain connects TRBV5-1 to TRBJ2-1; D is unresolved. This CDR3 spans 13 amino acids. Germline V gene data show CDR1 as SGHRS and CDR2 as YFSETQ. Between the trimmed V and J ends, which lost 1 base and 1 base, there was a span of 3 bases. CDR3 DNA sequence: TGCGCCAGCAGCTTGCAGTCCTACAATGAGCAGTTCTTC. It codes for CASSLQSYNEQFF.

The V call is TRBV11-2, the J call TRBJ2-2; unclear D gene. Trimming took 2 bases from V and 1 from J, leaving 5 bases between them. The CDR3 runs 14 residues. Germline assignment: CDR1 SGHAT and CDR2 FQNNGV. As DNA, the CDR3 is TGTGCCAGCAGCTTAATTAGGAACACCGGGGAGCTGTTTTTT. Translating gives CASSLIRNTGELFF.

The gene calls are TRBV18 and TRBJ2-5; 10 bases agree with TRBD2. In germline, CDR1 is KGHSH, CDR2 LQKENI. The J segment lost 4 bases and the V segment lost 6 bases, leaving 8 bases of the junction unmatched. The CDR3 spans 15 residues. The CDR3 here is CASSYRPSGGETQYF. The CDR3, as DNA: TGTGCCAGCTCTTATCGGCCTAGCGGGGGAGAGACCCAGTACTTC.

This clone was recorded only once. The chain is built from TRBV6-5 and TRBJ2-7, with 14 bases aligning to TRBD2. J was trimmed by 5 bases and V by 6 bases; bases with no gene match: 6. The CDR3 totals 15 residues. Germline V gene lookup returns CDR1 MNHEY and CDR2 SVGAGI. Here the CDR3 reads CASRTGTSGSDEQYF. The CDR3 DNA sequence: TGTGCCAGCAGAACCGGGACTAGCGGGAGCGACGAGCAGTACTTC.

CDR3 coding DNA: TGTGCCAGCTCGGAAGAACCGGGCGGGTACGAGCAGTACTTC. Translated, it gives CASSEEPGGYEQYF. The gene calls are TRBV18 and TRBJ2-7; D might be TRBD2 (5 bases). Germline V gene data show CDR1 as KGHSH and CDR2 as LQKENI. V was clipped by 6 bases and J by 4 bases, with 16 bases between them. This CDR3 is built from 14 residues.

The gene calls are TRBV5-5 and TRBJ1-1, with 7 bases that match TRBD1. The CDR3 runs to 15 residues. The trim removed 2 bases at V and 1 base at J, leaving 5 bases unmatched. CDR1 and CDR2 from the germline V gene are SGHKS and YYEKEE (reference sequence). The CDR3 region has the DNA TGTGCCAGCAGCTTTACCGGGACAGAGAACACTGAAGCTTTCTTT. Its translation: CASSFTGTENTEAFF.

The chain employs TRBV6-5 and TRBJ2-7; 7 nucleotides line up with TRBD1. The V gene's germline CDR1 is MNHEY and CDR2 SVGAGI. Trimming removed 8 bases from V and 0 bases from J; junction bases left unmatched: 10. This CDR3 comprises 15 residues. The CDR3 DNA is TGTGCCAGCCATTCCGGACAGGCCTTCTCCTACGAGCAGTACTTC. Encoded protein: CASHSGQAFSYEQYF.

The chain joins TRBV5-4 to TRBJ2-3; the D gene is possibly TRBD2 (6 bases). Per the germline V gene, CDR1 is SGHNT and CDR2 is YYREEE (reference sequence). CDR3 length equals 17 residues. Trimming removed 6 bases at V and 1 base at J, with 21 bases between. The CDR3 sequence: CASTRGSERTRTDTQYF. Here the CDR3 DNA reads TGTGCCAGCACCCGGGGGTCGGAGCGAACCCGCACAGATACGCAGTATTTT.

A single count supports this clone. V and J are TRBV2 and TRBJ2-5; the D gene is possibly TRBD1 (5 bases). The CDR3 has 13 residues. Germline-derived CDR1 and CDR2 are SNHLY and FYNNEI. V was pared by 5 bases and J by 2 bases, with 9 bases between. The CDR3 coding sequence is TGTGCCAGCAGTCCACAGGTACAAGAGACCCAGTACTTC. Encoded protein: CASSPQVQETQYF.

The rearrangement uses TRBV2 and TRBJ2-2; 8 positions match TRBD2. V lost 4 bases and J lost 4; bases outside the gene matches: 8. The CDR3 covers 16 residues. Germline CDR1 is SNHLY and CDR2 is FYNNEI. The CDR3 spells CASSGAGGAGTGELFF. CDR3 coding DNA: TGTGCCAGCAGTGGGGCGGGGGGCGCAGGCACCGGGGAGCTGTTTTTT.

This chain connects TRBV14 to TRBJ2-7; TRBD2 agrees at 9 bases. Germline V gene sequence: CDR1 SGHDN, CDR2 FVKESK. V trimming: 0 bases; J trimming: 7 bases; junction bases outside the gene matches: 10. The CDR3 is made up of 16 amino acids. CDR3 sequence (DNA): TGTGCCAGCAGCCAAGATAGGCGGGAGGGCCGAGGGGAGCAGTACTTC. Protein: CASSQDRREGRGEQYF. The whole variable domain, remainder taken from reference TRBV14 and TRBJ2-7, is EAGVTQFPSHSVIEKGQTVTLRCDPISGHDNLYWYRRVMGKEIKFLLHFVKESKQDESGMPNNRFLAERTGGTYSTLKVQPAELEDSGVYFCASSQDRREGRGEQYFGPGTRLTVT.

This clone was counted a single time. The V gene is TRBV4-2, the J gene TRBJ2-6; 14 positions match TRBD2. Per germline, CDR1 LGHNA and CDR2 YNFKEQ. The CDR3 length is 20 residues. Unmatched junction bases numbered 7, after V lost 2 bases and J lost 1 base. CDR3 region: CASSQYGLAGGKSGANVLTF. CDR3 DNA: TGTGCCAGCAGCCAATATGGACTAGCGGGAGGTAAATCTGGGGCCAACGTCCTGACTTTC.